The TCR beta chain described here comes from a study of OX40 agonist ivuxolimab in advanced cancers. General study results and limits: The study found among the lowest clonal expansion in partial responders at 0.1-3.0 mg/kg.

The data were produced by immunoSEQ multiplex PCR, yet TCRdb's version contains in-frame clones alone and is incomplete. The profile shows some 20,000 clones, roughly 80% of them singletons. By its share, this clone is medium-sized. What it recognizes is unknown. Trimming left V 0 bases short and J 8 bases short, with 12 bases between. CDR1 is SGDLS and CDR2 is YYNGEE in the germline V gene. This CDR3 is built from 15 residues. This chain joins TRBV9 and TRBJ1-6; D possibly corresponds to TRBD1 (5 bases). The source was CD4+ or CD8+ T cells sorted from blood, collected in a trial of the OX40 agonist ivuxolimab. The sequence came from an adult with an advanced solid tumor such as melanoma, head and neck, liver or kidney cancer. The CDR3 bases are TGTGCCAGCAGCGTAGGCGAAGGGGTATATTCACCCCTCCACTTT. Protein product: CASSVGEGVYSPLHF.